What follows are 3 T cell receptor beta chains derived from one specimen sequenced in a study of shared clonotypes between healthy human individuals. CD45RO-negative cells were positively selected for CCR7, leaving out terminally differentiated effector memory CD45RA+ cells. TCRdb keeps only in-frame clones here, not all; method: immunoSEQ multiplex PCR. Among approximately 740,000 clones listed, around 93% were seen once. Sample: naive CD8+ T cells sorted from blood. The receptors were gathered from a man aged 25 to 45 in good health.

The chain couples TRBV29-1 to TRBJ2-3; 8 bases align to TRBD2. V was clipped by 7 bases and J by 3 bases; unmatched bases: 18. Looked up from germline, CDR1 is SQVTM and CDR2 is ANQGSEA. The CDR3 contains 17 residues. The CDR3: CSARGLLAGGKTDTQYF. The CDR3, as DNA: TGCAGCGCCCGAGGATTGCTAGCGGGTGGGAAGACAGATACGCAGTATTTT.

The chain recombines TRBV25-1 with TRBJ1-2; 8 nucleotides match TRBD1. V gave up 3 bases and J gave up 6 bases; unmatched junction bases: 6. The CDR3 length is 14 residues. Germline CDR1 MGHDK, CDR2 SYGVNS. The CDR3 reads CASSDGTGKDGYTF. Written as DNA, the CDR3 is TGTGCCAGCAGTGATGGGACAGGTAAAGATGGCTACACCTTC.

The chain employs TRBV18 and TRBJ2-2; unclear D gene. V lost 0 bases, J lost 5 bases, and 10 bases lay in between. The CDR3 is 15 amino acids. CDR1 is KGHSH and CDR2 is LQKENI in the germline V gene. CDR3 sequence (DNA): TGTGCCAGCTCACCACCGGAAGACGGTACCGGGGAGCTGTTTTTT. Translating it yields CASSPPEDGTGELFF.